The 5 T cell receptor beta chains below all came from one sample that was sequenced in a study of cytomegalovirus exposure and HLA in healthy donors. With 60 Vbeta and 13 Jbeta primers, the PCR was carried out. Some clones are missing from TCRdb's copy, which holds only in-frame ones; the method was immunoSEQ multiplex PCR. Of about 160,000 clones listed, roughly four fifths are singletons. The material sequenced was PBMCs. Receptors were obtained from a man in his forties or fifties in good health and CMV-seropositive.

The gene calls are TRBV5-3 and TRBJ1-4, with a possible D match to TRBD1 (6 bases). TRBV5-3 is an ORF, and what it does is uncertain. The V and J ends lost 4 bases and 4 bases respectively, with 17 bases between them. This CDR3 comprises 16 residues. CDR3 sequence (DNA): TGTGCCAGAAGCCAGGGGTATTTTTCGATTAATGAAAAACTGTTTTTT. It yields the protein CARSQGYFSINEKLFF.

This chain connects TRBV21-1 to TRBJ2-1; the D call of TRBD1 is as the table states it, not checked on the DNA. TRBV21-1 is termed a pseudogene. This CDR3 region has 16 residues. CDR3 residues: CASSFKTGGSYNEQFF. In DNA, the CDR3 is TGTGCCAGCAGCTTTAAGACAGGGGGCTCCTACAATGAGCAGTTCTTC.

The chain uses TRBV27 and TRBJ2-7; TRBD2 agrees at 11 bases. The germline CDR1 and CDR2 sequences are MNHEY and SMNVEV (reference sequence). There are 15 residues in the CDR3. V trimming: 2 bases; J trimming: 2 bases; junction bases outside the gene matches: 2. Written as DNA, the CDR3 is TGTGCCAGCAGTTTAGGGACTAGCGGTGCCTACGAGCAGTACTTC. Protein sequence: CASSLGTSGAYEQYF.

The gene calls are TRBV19 and TRBJ2-2, with TRBD2 identical over 7 bases. Germline V lookup: CDR1 LNHDA, CDR2 SQIVND (reference sequence). The CDR3 has 14 amino acids. V lost 6 bases to trimming and J lost 3 bases; unmatched junction nucleotides: 4. The CDR3 DNA follows: TGTGCCAGTAGCGGGAGGCGATACACCGGGGAGCTGTTTTTT. As protein: CASSGRRYTGELFF.

The chain is built from TRBV19 and TRBJ1-1; possible D gene TRBD1, 5 bases. The V gene lost 7 bases and the J gene lost 4 bases, with 7 bases spanning the gap. The germline gives CDR1 LNHDA, CDR2 SQIVND (reference sequence). The length of the CDR3 is 11 residues. The CDR3 region has the DNA TGTGCCAGTAAAAGGGGCACTGAAGCTTTCTTT. As protein: CASKRGTEAFF.